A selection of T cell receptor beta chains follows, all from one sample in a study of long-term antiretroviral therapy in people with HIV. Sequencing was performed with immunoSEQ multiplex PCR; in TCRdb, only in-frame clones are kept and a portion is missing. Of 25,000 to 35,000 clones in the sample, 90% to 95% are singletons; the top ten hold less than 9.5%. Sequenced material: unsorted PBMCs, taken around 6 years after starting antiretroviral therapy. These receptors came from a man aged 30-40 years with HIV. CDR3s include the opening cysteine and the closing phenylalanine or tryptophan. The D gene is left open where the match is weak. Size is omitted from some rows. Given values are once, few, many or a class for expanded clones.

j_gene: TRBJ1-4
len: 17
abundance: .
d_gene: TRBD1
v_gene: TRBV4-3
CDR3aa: CASSQDPDGTGSEKLFF
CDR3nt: TGCGCCAGCAGCCAAGACCCTGACGGGACAGGGAGTGAAAAACTGTTTTTT

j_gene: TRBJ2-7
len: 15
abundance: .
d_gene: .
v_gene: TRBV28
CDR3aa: CASSLGRKAVYEQYF
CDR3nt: TGTGCCAGCAGTTTGGGTAGAAAGGCCGTTTACGAGCAGTACTTC

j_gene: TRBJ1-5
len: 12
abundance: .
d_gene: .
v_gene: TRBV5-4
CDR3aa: CASSLEDQPQHF
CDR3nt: TGTGCCAGCAGCTTGGAGGATCAGCCCCAGCATTTT

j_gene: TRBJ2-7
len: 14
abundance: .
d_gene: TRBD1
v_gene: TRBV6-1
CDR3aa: CASSEGQGTHEQYF
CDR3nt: TGTGCCAGCAGTGAAGGACAGGGGACCCACGAGCAGTACTTC

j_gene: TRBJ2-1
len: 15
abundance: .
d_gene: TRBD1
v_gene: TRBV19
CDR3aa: CASSTQQGAYNEQFF
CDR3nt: TGTGCCAGTAGTACCCAACAGGGGGCCTACAATGAGCAGTTCTTC

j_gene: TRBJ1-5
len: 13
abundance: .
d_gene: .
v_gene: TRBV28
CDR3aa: CASSSDGNQPQHF
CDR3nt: TGTGCCAGCAGTTCAGACGGCAATCAGCCCCAGCATTTT

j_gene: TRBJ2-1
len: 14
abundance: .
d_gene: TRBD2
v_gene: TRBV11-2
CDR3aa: CASSDGLAGWEQFF
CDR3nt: TGTGCCAGCAGCGACGGACTAGCTGGTTGGGAGCAGTTCTTC

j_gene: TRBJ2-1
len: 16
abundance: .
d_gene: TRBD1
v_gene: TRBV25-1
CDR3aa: CASSLQTSGQGDEQFF
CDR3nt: TGTGCCAGCAGCCTCCAGACCTCTGGACAGGGCGATGAGCAGTTCTTC

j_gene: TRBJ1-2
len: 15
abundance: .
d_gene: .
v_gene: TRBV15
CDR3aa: CATSRDYRGAQGYTF
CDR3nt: TGTGCCACCAGCAGAGATTATCGGGGGGCACAAGGCTACACCTTC

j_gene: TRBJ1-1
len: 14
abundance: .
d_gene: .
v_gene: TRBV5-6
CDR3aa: CASSLEGVYTEAFF
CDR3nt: TGTGCCAGCAGCCTGGAAGGGGTTTACACTGAAGCTTTCTTT

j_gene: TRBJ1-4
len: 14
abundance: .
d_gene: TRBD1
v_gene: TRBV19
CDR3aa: CASSRDRGREKLFF
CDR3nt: TGTGCCAGTAGCCGGGACAGGGGACGAGAAAAACTGTTTTTT

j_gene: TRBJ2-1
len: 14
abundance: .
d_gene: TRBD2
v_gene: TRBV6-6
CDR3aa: CASSRRDYYNEQFF
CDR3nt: TGTGCCAGCAGTCGCCGGGACTATTACAATGAGCAGTTCTTC

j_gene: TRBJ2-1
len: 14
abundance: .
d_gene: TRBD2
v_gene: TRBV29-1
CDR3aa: CSVDRGLASNEQFF
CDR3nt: TGCAGCGTAGACCGGGGACTAGCGTCCAATGAGCAGTTCTTC

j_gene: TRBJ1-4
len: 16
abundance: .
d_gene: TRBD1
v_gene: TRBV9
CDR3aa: CASSPGTGGYNEKLFF
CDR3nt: TGTGCCAGCAGCCCCGGGACAGGGGGCTATAATGAAAAACTGTTTTTT

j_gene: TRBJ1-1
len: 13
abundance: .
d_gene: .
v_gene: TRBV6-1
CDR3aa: CASSPTDNTEAFF
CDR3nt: TGTGCCAGCAGTCCGACTGATAACACTGAAGCTTTCTTT

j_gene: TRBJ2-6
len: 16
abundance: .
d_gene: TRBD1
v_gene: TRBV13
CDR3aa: CASRNRQGARANVLTF
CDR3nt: TGTGCCAGCAGAAATCGACAGGGTGCGAGGGCCAACGTCCTGACTTTC

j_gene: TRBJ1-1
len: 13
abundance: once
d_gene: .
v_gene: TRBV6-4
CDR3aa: CASRKGIGTEAFF
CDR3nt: TGTGCCAGCAGAAAGGGGATAGGAACTGAAGCTTTCTTT

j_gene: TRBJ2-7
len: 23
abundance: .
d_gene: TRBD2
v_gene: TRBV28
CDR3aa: CASSSIWGWTGTSGAGGTYEQYF
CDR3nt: TGTGCCAGCAGTTCCATATGGGGGTGGACCGGGACTAGCGGCGCCGGGGGCACCTACGAGCAGTACTTC

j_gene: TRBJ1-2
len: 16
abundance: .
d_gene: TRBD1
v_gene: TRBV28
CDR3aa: CASRTKEDRGLRGYTF
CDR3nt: TGTGCCAGCAGAACCAAAGAGGACAGGGGGCTTCGCGGCTACACCTTC

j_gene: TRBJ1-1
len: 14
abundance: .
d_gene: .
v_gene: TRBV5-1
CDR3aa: CASSLRGPNTEAFF
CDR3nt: TGCGCCAGCAGCTTGCGGGGGCCGAACACTGAAGCTTTCTTT

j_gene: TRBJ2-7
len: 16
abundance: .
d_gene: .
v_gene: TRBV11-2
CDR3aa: CASSSIPQRVSYEQYF
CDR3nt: TGTGCCAGCAGCTCTATCCCCCAGCGGGTATCCTACGAGCAGTACTTC

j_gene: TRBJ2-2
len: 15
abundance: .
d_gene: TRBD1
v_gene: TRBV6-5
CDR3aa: CASSPTGGLAGELFF
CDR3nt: TGTGCCAGCAGTCCGACAGGGGGACTGGCCGGGGAGCTGTTTTTT

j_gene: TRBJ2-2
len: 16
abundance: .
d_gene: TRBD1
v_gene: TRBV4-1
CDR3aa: CASSPAQGANTGELFF
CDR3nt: TGCGCCAGCAGCCCGGCCCAGGGGGCTAACACCGGGGAGCTGTTTTTT

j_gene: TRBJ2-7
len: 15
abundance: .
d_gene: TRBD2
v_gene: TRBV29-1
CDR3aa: CSVEDLTGGLYEQYF
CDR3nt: TGCAGCGTTGAAGATTTGACGGGGGGGCTCTACGAGCAGTACTTC

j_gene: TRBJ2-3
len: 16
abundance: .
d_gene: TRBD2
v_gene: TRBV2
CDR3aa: CASSWASGGRTDTQYF
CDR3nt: TGTGCCAGCAGTTGGGCTAGCGGGGGCCGCACAGATACGCAGTATTTT

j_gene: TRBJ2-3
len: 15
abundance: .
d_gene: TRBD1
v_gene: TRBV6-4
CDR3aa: CASSVFATGADTQYF
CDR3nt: TGTGCCAGCAGTGTTTTTGCGACAGGGGCGGATACGCAGTATTTT

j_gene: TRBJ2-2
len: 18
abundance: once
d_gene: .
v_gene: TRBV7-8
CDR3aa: CASSPKVTPQEGTGELFF
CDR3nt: TGTGCCAGCAGCCCGAAAGTGACCCCCCAAGAGGGTACCGGGGAGCTGTTTTTT

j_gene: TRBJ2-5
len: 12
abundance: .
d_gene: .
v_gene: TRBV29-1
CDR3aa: CSVETEKETQYF
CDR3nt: TGCAGCGTTGAGACAGAGAAAGAGACCCAGTACTTC

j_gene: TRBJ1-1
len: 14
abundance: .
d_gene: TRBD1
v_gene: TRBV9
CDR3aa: CASSVTGGNTEAFF
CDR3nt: TGTGCCAGCAGCGTAACAGGGGGGAACACTGAAGCTTTCTTT

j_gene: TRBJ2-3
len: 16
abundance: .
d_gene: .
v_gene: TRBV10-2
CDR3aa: CASSEPTDPSTDTQYF
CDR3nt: TGCGCCAGCAGTGAACCCACAGACCCTAGCACAGATACGCAGTATTTT

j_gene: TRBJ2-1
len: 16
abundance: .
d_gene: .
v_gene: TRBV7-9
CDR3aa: CASSPRAGRRYNEQFF
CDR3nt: TGTGCCAGCAGCCCTCGTGCTGGGAGGCGGTACAATGAGCAGTTCTTC

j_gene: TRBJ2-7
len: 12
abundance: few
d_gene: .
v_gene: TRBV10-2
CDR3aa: CATGQSLYEQYF
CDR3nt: TGCGCCACCGGACAGTCTCTGTACGAGCAGTACTTC

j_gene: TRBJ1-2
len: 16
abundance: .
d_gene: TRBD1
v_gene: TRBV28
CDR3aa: CASSLWKGQVDHGYTF
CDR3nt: TGTGCCAGCAGTTTATGGAAGGGACAGGTGGACCATGGCTACACCTTC